Listed below are T cell receptor beta chains from one sample, sequenced in a study of cytomegalovirus exposure and HLA in healthy donors. Sequenced by immunoSEQ multiplex PCR; TCRdb stores in-frame clones only, minus some. There are tens of thousands of clones in the sample; around 71% occur only once, and about 2.1% lies in the top ten. Source material: PBMCs. All receptors derive from a man aged 30 to 39 in good health and CMV-seronegative. Each CDR3 is given with its conserved first and last residue. D genes are given only for firm matches. Clone size appears in some rows only: once, few, many, or a class for an expanded clone.

CDR3aa: CAGSKAADLKQYF; CDR3nt: TGTGCCGGCTCCAAGGCGGCCGACCTAAAGCAGTACTTC; abundance: -; v_gene: TRBV7-6; j_gene: TRBJ2-7; d_gene: -
CDR3aa: CASSSGGTGNTIYF; CDR3nt: TGCGCCAGCAGTTCTGGGGGGACCGGAAACACCATATATTTT; abundance: few; v_gene: TRBV5-1; j_gene: TRBJ1-3; d_gene: -
CDR3aa: CASSHYTEAFF; CDR3nt: TGTGCCAGTAGTCATTACACTGAAGCTTTCTTT; abundance: -; v_gene: TRBV19; j_gene: TRBJ1-1; d_gene: -
CDR3aa: CASSLMVLAGGSSTDTQYF; CDR3nt: TGTGCCAGCAGCTTAATGGTTCTAGCGGGAGGTTCTAGCACAGATACGCAGTATTTT; abundance: -; v_gene: TRBV7-3; j_gene: TRBJ2-3; d_gene: TRBD2
CDR3aa: CASSRHLLQGTGELFF; CDR3nt: TGTGCCAGCAGTCGCCATCTCCTACAGGGGACCGGGGAGCTGTTTTTT; abundance: -; v_gene: TRBV28; j_gene: TRBJ2-2; d_gene: TRBD1
CDR3aa: CSVGLAMEQFF; CDR3nt: TGCAGCGTCGGACTAGCGATGGAGCAGTTCTTC; abundance: -; v_gene: TRBV29-1; j_gene: TRBJ2-1; d_gene: TRBD2
CDR3aa: CARSQVGHLEDQPQHF; CDR3nt: TGTGCCCGCAGCCAAGTTGGCCACCTCGAGGATCAGCCCCAGCATTTT; abundance: -; v_gene: TRBV4-2; j_gene: TRBJ1-5; d_gene: -
CDR3aa: CASSLRQFSYEQYF; CDR3nt: TGCGCCAGCAGCTTGAGACAGTTCTCCTACGAGCAGTACTTC; abundance: -; v_gene: TRBV5-1; j_gene: TRBJ2-7; d_gene: -
CDR3aa: CASSSPGGAHGASITF; CDR3nt: TGTGCCAGCAGTTCCCCGGGGGGGGCCCACGGAGCTTCCATCACTTTC; abundance: -; v_gene: TRBV6-5; j_gene: TRBJ2-7; d_gene: TRBD2
CDR3aa: CAISGRAGGVNEQFF; CDR3nt: TGTGCCATCAGTGGACGGGCGGGAGGTGTCAATGAGCAGTTCTTC; abundance: -; v_gene: TRBV10-3; j_gene: TRBJ2-1; d_gene: TRBD2
CDR3aa: CASSLVRLLDEQFF; CDR3nt: TGCGCCAGCAGCTTGGTGCGCCTTTTGGATGAGCAGTTCTTC; abundance: -; v_gene: TRBV5-1; j_gene: TRBJ2-1; d_gene: -
CDR3aa: CSSSSGAGTYEQYF; CDR3nt: TGTTCCAGCAGCTCTGGGGCGGGAACCTACGAGCAGTACTTC; abundance: -; v_gene: TRBV7-9; j_gene: TRBJ2-7; d_gene: -
CDR3aa: CASERTSGKTDTQYF; CDR3nt: TGTGCCAGTGAGCGGACTAGCGGGAAAACAGATACGCAGTATTTT; abundance: -; v_gene: TRBV19; j_gene: TRBJ2-3; d_gene: TRBD2
CDR3aa: CASSELIAGGRGEQFF; CDR3nt: TGTGCCAGCAGTGAATTGATAGCGGGAGGAAGGGGGGAGCAGTTCTTC; abundance: -; v_gene: TRBV6-1; j_gene: TRBJ2-1; d_gene: TRBD2
CDR3aa: CASSPGTGGLGYTF; CDR3nt: TGCGCCAGCAGCCCCGGGACAGGGGGACTTGGCTACACCTTC; abundance: -; v_gene: TRBV5-1; j_gene: TRBJ1-2; d_gene: TRBD1
CDR3aa: CASSKLVAADTQYF; CDR3nt: TGTGCCAGTAGTAAGCTGGTAGCAGCAGATACGCAGTATTTT; abundance: -; v_gene: TRBV19; j_gene: TRBJ2-3; d_gene: -
CDR3aa: CAISVGGRPENEQFF; CDR3nt: TGTGCCATCAGTGTGGGCGGGAGGCCGGAGAATGAGCAGTTCTTC; abundance: -; v_gene: TRBV10-3; j_gene: TRBJ2-1; d_gene: TRBD2
CDR3aa: CASSQVGGEQYF; CDR3nt: TGCGCCAGCAGCCAAGTGGGGGGCGAGCAGTACTTC; abundance: once; v_gene: TRBV4-1; j_gene: TRBJ2-7; d_gene: -
CDR3aa: CASSSPDTEETQYF; CDR3nt: TGCGCCAGCAGCTCCCCGGACACCGAAGAGACCCAGTACTTC; abundance: -; v_gene: TRBV4-1; j_gene: TRBJ2-5; d_gene: -
CDR3aa: CASSLGQGLNSPLHF; CDR3nt: TGTGCCAGCAGCTTAGGGCAGGGGCTTAATTCACCCCTCCACTTT; abundance: few; v_gene: TRBV7-9; j_gene: TRBJ1-6; d_gene: -
CDR3aa: CASSTTSGSYEQYF; CDR3nt: TGCGCCAGCAGCACTACTAGCGGCTCCTACGAGCAGTACTTC; abundance: once; v_gene: TRBV5-1; j_gene: TRBJ2-7; d_gene: TRBD2
CDR3aa: CASSDVAGGTSTDTQYF; CDR3nt: TGTGCCAGCAGTGACGTAGCGGGGGGTACCTCCACAGATACGCAGTATTTT; abundance: -; v_gene: TRBV6-4; j_gene: TRBJ2-3; d_gene: TRBD2
CDR3aa: CASDTRPTYEQYF; CDR3nt: TGTGCCAGCGATACCAGGCCCACCTACGAGCAGTACTTC; abundance: -; v_gene: TRBV6-1; j_gene: TRBJ2-7; d_gene: -
CDR3aa: CASSDLPGQGGQPQHF; CDR3nt: TGTGCCAGCAGTGACCTTCCGGGACAGGGGGGACAGCCCCAGCATTTT; abundance: few; v_gene: TRBV6-1; j_gene: TRBJ1-5; d_gene: TRBD1
CDR3aa: CASSGPTNVLTF; CDR3nt: TGTGCCAGCAGCGGGCCTACCAACGTCCTGACTTTC; abundance: -; v_gene: TRBV7-8; j_gene: TRBJ2-6; d_gene: -
CDR3aa: CASSVRQGYEAFF; CDR3nt: TGTGCCAGCAGTGTAAGACAGGGCTATGAAGCTTTCTTT; abundance: -; v_gene: TRBV6-1; j_gene: TRBJ1-1; d_gene: TRBD1
CDR3aa: CASSSIQGLSTDTQYF; CDR3nt: TGTGCCAGCAGCTCGATACAGGGGTTGAGCACAGATACGCAGTATTTT; abundance: -; v_gene: TRBV7-9; j_gene: TRBJ2-3; d_gene: TRBD1
CDR3aa: CASSQGGTTEAFF; CDR3nt: TGCGCCAGCAGCCAAGGCGGGACCACTGAAGCTTTCTTT; abundance: -; v_gene: TRBV4-1; j_gene: TRBJ1-1; d_gene: -
CDR3aa: CASSLGLGDTEAFF; CDR3nt: TGCGCCAGCAGCTTGGGGTTAGGGGACACTGAAGCTTTCTTT; abundance: -; v_gene: TRBV5-1; j_gene: TRBJ1-1; d_gene: -
CDR3aa: CASSETSGSADTQYF; CDR3nt: TGTGCCAGCAGTGAGACTAGCGGGAGTGCAGATACGCAGTATTTT; abundance: -; v_gene: TRBV6-4; j_gene: TRBJ2-3; d_gene: TRBD2
CDR3aa: CASSIQGTSEAFF; CDR3nt: TGCGCCAGCAGCATACAGGGGACCTCTGAAGCTTTCTTT; abundance: -; v_gene: TRBV5-1; j_gene: TRBJ1-1; d_gene: TRBD1
CDR3aa: CASSLGQGPSEAFF; CDR3nt: TGTGCCAGCAGCTTAGGGCAGGGGCCGTCTGAAGCTTTCTTT; abundance: -; v_gene: TRBV7-8; j_gene: TRBJ1-1; d_gene: -
CDR3aa: CASDERGPYEQYF; CDR3nt: TGCGCCAGCGATGAGCGGGGCCCCTACGAGCAGTACTTC; abundance: -; v_gene: TRBV10-1; j_gene: TRBJ2-7; d_gene: TRBD2
CDR3aa: CAWSLSGITYEQYF; CDR3nt: TGTGCCTGGAGTCTCAGCGGGATCACCTACGAGCAGTACTTC; abundance: -; v_gene: TRBV30; j_gene: TRBJ2-7; d_gene: TRBD2
CDR3aa: CASSPRGVTGELFF; CDR3nt: TGTGCCAGCTCACCACGAGGAGTCACCGGGGAGCTGTTTTTT; abundance: -; v_gene: TRBV18; j_gene: TRBJ2-2; d_gene: -
CDR3aa: CASSQTGVRENTEAFF; CDR3nt: TGTGCCAGCAGCCAGACAGGGGTAAGGGAGAACACTGAAGCTTTCTTT; abundance: -; v_gene: TRBV27; j_gene: TRBJ1-1; d_gene: TRBD1
CDR3aa: CASSRGLQGVAQYF; CDR3nt: TGTGCCAGCAGCCGGGGACTTCAGGGAGTGGCGCAGTATTTT; abundance: once; v_gene: TRBV6-5; j_gene: TRBJ2-3; d_gene: -
CDR3aa: CAWWSGTVRRAFF; CDR3nt: TGTGCCTGGTGGAGTGGGACAGTAAGGAGGGCTTTCTTT; abundance: once; v_gene: TRBV30; j_gene: TRBJ1-1; d_gene: TRBD1
CDR3aa: CAWSAGTSKTDTQYF; CDR3nt: TGTGCCTGGAGTGCCGGGACTAGCAAGACAGATACGCAGTATTTT; abundance: -; v_gene: TRBV30; j_gene: TRBJ2-3; d_gene: TRBD2
CDR3aa: CASSLVGTGVLGQETQYF; CDR3nt: TGTGCCAGCAGCTTGGTCGGGACAGGGGTTTTGGGTCAAGAGACCCAGTACTTC; abundance: -; v_gene: TRBV5-6; j_gene: TRBJ2-5; d_gene: TRBD1
CDR3aa: CSVEEEGRGLGGLETQYF; CDR3nt: TGCAGCGTTGAAGAGGAGGGCAGGGGGCTTGGGGGGTTAGAGACCCAGTACTTC; abundance: once; v_gene: TRBV29-1; j_gene: TRBJ2-5; d_gene: TRBD1